One sample yielded the 17 T cell receptor beta chains listed below, sequenced in a study of OX40 agonist ivuxolimab in advanced cancers. TCRdb's table, derived via immunoSEQ multiplex PCR, lists solely in-frame clones and lacks some. The sample lists about 38,000 clones; around 83% were seen once. The input for sequencing was CD4+ or CD8+ T cells sorted from blood, taken in a trial of the OX40 agonist ivuxolimab. The origin of the receptors is an adult with an advanced solid tumor such as melanoma, head and neck, liver or kidney cancer.

J is TRBJ1-1 and V is TRBV19, with 8 positions matching TRBD1. This CDR3 spans 14 amino acids. CDR1 is LNHDA and CDR2 is SQIVND in the germline V gene (reference sequence). Losses at the gene ends were 5 bases for V and 8 bases for J; bases not matched to a gene: 10. As DNA, the CDR3 is TGTGCCAGTAGTCCCAAGACAGGGGCTCCCGAAGCTTTCTTT. Encoded protein: CASSPKTGAPEAFF.

The J gene is TRBJ2-5, the V gene TRBV15, with 8 bases matching TRBD2. Germline CDR1 reads LNHNV; CDR2 reads YYDKDF (reference sequence). The J segment lost 2 bases and the V segment lost 3 bases, leaving 2 bases of the junction unmatched. The CDR3 covers 14 residues. Here the CDR3 reads CATSRTSAQETQYF. The CDR3 DNA reads as TGTGCCACCAGCAGGACTAGCGCTCAAGAGACCCAGTACTTC.

The rearrangement links TRBV30 to TRBJ2-7; 8 bases agree with TRBD1. This CDR3 spans 15 amino acids. Trimming cost V 4 bases and J 2 bases; bases outside gene matches: 10. Germline CDR1 is GTSNPN and CDR2 is SVGIG (reference sequence). As DNA, the CDR3 is TGTGCCTGGAACGGACAGGGAAAGGGCACCTACGAGCAGTACTTC. It is translated as CAWNGQGKGTYEQYF.

This clone occurred a few times. V gene TRBV9 combines with J gene TRBJ2-7; D remains ambiguous. Germline loops: CDR1 SGDLS, CDR2 YYNGEE. The V and J ends lost 0 bases and 3 bases respectively, with 4 bases between them. The CDR3 extends over 12 amino acids. CDR3 in amino acids: CASSVDFYEQYF. CDR3 nucleotide sequence: TGTGCCAGCAGCGTAGATTTCTACGAGCAGTACTTC. The whole variable domain, remainder taken from reference TRBV9 and TRBJ2-7, is DSGVTQTPKHLITATGQRVTLRCSPRSGDLSVYWYQQSLDQGLQFLIQYYNGEERAKGNILERFSAQQFPDLHSELNLSSLELGDSALYFCASSVDFYEQYFGPGTRLTVT.

This clone was found once. The chain employs TRBV5-1 and TRBJ1-3; 7 nucleotides match TRBD1. Germline loops: CDR1 SGHRS, CDR2 YFSETQ. The V and J ends lost 2 bases and 1 base, in that order; junction bases with no gene match: 3. The CDR3 covers 15 residues. CDR3 in amino acids: CASSLGTESGNTIYF. The CDR3 DNA follows: TGCGCCAGCAGCTTAGGGACAGAGTCTGGAAACACCATATATTTT.

The chain combines TRBV27 with TRBJ2-5, with TRBD1 as a possible D gene (7 bases). Looked up from germline, CDR1 is MNHEY and CDR2 is SMNVEV (reference sequence). The CDR3 totals 15 residues. Between the trimmed V and J ends, which lost 6 bases and 0 bases, there was a span of 14 bases. The CDR3 is CASRQQGRHQETQYF. CDR3 in DNA: TGTGCCAGCAGACAACAGGGGAGGCACCAAGAGACCCAGTACTTC.

The V call is TRBV4-2, the J call TRBJ2-1; no firm D call. The CDR3 is 16 amino acids. Deletions cut 4 bases from V and 9 bases from J, with 22 bases between. Germline V CDR1 and CDR2: LGHNA, YNFKEQ. CDR3 sequence (DNA): TGTGCCAGCAGCCTAGGGCCCTACTCAGAGGATGCTGAGCAGTTCTTC. Its translation: CASSLGPYSEDAEQFF.

The rearrangement joins TRBV28 to TRBJ2-4; unclear D gene. Trimming left V 1 base short and J 3 bases short, with 10 bases between. The CDR3 spans 15 residues. Germline-derived CDR1 and CDR2 are MDHEN and SYDVKM. CDR3 loop: CASSLLGRGKNIQYF. The CDR3 nucleotides read TGTGCCAGCAGTTTATTAGGGCGAGGCAAAAACATTCAGTACTTC.

J is TRBJ2-3 and V is TRBV6-6; D is ambiguous. With 4 bases removed from V and 2 bases from J, the gap between germline ends came to 4 bases. Germline V CDR1 and CDR2: MNHNY, SVGAGI (reference sequence). This CDR3 has 12 residues. CDR3 amino acids: CASSSYTDTQYF. CDR3 coding DNA: TGTGCCAGCAGTTCCTACACAGATACGCAGTATTTT.

The chain uses TRBV19 and TRBJ2-7; tentative D call: TRBD2 (6 bases). Germline CDR1 is LNHDA and CDR2 is SQIVND (reference sequence). The CDR3 has 12 residues. The V gene lost 5 bases and the J gene lost 4 bases, with 9 bases spanning the gap. The CDR3 reads CASSPGRYEQYF. The CDR3 DNA reads as TGTGCCAGTAGTCCCGGGAGATACGAGCAGTACTTC.

This chain uses TRBV21-1 with TRBJ1-1; the table's D call, TRBD1, has no DNA check behind it. TRBV21-1 has pseudogene status. The CDR3 spans 14 residues. The CDR3 DNA is TGTGCCAGCAGCAAGGGACAGCTGAACACTGAAGCTTTCTTT. It is translated as CASSKGQLNTEAFF.

J is TRBJ1-1 and V is TRBV2; D not resolved. Between the trimmed V and J ends, which lost 5 bases and 5 bases, there was a span of 12 bases. The CDR3 has 13 amino acids. The germline V gene encodes CDR1 SNHLY and CDR2 FYNNEI. The CDR3 region is CASSNKGGTEAFF. In DNA form, the CDR3 reads TGTGCCAGCAGTAACAAAGGCGGGACTGAAGCTTTCTTT.

The gene calls are TRBV9 and TRBJ2-5; D gene unclear. The J call may be mistaken, given a closer DNA end match to TRBJ2-7. Per germline, CDR1 SGDLS and CDR2 YYNGEE. This CDR3 region has 14 residues. Here the CDR3 reads CASSPPELDNEQYF. In DNA, the CDR3 is TGTGCCAGCAGCCCCCCGGAGCTTGATAACGAGCAGTACTTC.

This clone was seen only a few times. The chain recombines TRBV28 with TRBJ2-5; 7 bases are shared with TRBD2. The length of the CDR3 is 15 residues. The germline CDR1 and CDR2 sequences are MDHEN and SYDVKM. V was clipped by 8 bases and J by 1 base; unmatched bases: 10. The CDR3 region is CASGLGGSAQETQYF. The CDR3 DNA is TGTGCCAGCGGGTTGGGCGGGAGTGCCCAAGAGACCCAGTACTTC.

The rearrangement uses TRBV19 and TRBJ2-3; 11 bases align to TRBD1. Germline V gives CDR1 LNHDA, CDR2 SQIVND (reference sequence). The CDR3 contains 13 residues. Losses at the gene ends were 8 bases for V and 3 bases for J; bases not matched to a gene: 1. The CDR3 reads CASGTGGTDTQYF. Written as DNA, the CDR3 is TGTGCCAGTGGGACAGGGGGAACAGATACGCAGTATTTT.

This chain connects TRBV30 to TRBJ2-1; D tentatively fits TRBD1 or TRBD2 (6 bases each). The CDR3 has 15 residues. V was clipped by 2 bases and J by 0 bases, with 11 bases between them. Germline V gives CDR1 GTSNPN, CDR2 SVGIG (reference sequence). In nucleotides, the CDR3 is TGTGCCTGGAGTCTCTGGGGGGCCTCCTACAATGAGCAGTTCTTC. It codes for CAWSLWGASYNEQFF.

The rearrangement uses TRBV7-2 and TRBJ2-5, with D maybe TRBD2 (5 bases). V lost 6 bases to trimming and J lost 5 bases, with 19 bases between them. This CDR3 is 15 amino acids long. Germline V lookup: CDR1 SGHTA, CDR2 FQGNSA. CDR3 bases: TGTGCCAGCAGTCGGGGTGGCTTAGGGTTGGAGACCCAGTACTTC. Protein product: CASSRGGLGLETQYF.